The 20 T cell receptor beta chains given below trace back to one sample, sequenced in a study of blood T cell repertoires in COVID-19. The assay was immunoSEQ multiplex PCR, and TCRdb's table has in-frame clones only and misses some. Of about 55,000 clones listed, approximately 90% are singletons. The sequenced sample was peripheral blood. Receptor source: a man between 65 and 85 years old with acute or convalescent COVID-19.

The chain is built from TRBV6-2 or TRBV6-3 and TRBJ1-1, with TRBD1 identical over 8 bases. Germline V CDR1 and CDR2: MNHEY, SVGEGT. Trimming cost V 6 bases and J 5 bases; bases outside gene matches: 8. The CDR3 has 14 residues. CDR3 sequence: CASSNTGGWTEAFF. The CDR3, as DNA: TGTGCCAGCAGCAACACAGGGGGGTGGACTGAAGCTTTCTTT.

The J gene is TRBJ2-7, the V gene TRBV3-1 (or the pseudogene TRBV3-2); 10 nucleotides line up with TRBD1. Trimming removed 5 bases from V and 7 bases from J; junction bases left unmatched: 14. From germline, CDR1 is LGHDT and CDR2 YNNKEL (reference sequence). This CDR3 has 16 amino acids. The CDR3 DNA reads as TGTGCCAGCAGCTCCCCCGGGGGACAGGGGACTAGGGAGCAGTACTTC. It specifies CASSSPGGQGTREQYF.

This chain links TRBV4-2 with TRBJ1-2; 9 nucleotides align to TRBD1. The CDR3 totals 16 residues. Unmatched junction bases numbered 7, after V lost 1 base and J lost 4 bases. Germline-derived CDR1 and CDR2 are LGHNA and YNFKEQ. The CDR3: CASSQAVRDRAYGYTF. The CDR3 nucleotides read TGTGCCAGCAGCCAAGCCGTTCGGGACAGGGCCTATGGCTACACCTTC.

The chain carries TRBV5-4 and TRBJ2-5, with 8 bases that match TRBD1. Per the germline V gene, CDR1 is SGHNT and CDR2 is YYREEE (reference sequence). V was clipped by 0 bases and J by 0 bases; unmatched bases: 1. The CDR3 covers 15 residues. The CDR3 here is CASSLGTGNQETQYF. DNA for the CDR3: TGTGCCAGCAGCTTGGGGACAGGGAACCAAGAGACCCAGTACTTC.

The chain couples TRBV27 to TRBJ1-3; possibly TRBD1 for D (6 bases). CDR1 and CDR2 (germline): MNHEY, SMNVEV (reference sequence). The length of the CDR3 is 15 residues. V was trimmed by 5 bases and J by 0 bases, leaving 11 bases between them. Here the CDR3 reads CASSPNRDSGNTIYF. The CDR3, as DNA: TGTGCCAGCAGTCCAAACAGGGACTCTGGAAACACCATATATTTT.

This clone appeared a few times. CDR3 sequence reads: CASSRREADTEAFF. The CDR3 DNA is TGTGCCAGCAGCCGACGGGAAGCTGACACTGAAGCTTTCTTT. This chain connects TRBV6-5 to TRBJ1-1; no reliable D call. The V gene's germline CDR1 is MNHEY and CDR2 SVGAGI. Trimming removed 6 bases from V and 3 bases from J, with 14 bases in between. This CDR3 is 14 amino acids long.

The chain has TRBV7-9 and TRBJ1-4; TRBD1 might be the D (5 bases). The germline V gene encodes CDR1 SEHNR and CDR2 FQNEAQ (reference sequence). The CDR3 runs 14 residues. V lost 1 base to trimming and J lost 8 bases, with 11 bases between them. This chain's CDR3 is CASSLGGASEKLFF. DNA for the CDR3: TGTGCCAGCAGCTTAGGGGGCGCCTCGGAAAAACTGTTTTTT.

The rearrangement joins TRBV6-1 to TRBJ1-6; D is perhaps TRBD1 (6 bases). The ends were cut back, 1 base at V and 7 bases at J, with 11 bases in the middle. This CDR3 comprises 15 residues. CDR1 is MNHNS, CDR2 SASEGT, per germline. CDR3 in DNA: TGTGCCAGCAGTGAAGTACGGACAGAGAATTCACCCCTCCACTTT. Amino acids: CASSEVRTENSPLHF.

The CDR3 loop reads CASSEGVGQPQHF. The CDR3 DNA sequence: TGTGCCAGCAGCGAGGGGGTGGGTCAGCCCCAGCATTTT. The chain uses TRBV12-3 or TRBV12-4 and TRBJ1-5, with D perhaps matching TRBD1 (6 bases). The CDR3 is 13 residues long. Trimming removed 6 bases at V and 6 bases at J, with 12 bases between.

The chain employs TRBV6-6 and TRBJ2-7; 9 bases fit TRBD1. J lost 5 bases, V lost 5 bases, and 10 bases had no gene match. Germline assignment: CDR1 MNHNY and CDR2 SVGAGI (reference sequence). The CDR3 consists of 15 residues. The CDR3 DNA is TGTGCCAGCAGTAATCGGACAGGGGTTAAGAACGAGCAGTACTTC. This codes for CASSNRTGVKNEQYF.

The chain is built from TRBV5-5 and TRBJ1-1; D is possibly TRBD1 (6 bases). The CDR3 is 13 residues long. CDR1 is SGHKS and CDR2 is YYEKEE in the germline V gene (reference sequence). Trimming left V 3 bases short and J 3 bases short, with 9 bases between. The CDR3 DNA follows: TGTGCCAGCAGCTCCGGACAGTACACTGAAGCTTTCTTT. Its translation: CASSSGQYTEAFF.

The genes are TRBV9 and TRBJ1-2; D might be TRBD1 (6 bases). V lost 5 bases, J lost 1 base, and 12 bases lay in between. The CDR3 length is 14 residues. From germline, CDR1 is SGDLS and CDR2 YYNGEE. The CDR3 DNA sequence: TGTGCCAGCAGGGACAGCCTACATAACTATGGCTACACCTTC. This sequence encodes CASRDSLHNYGYTF.

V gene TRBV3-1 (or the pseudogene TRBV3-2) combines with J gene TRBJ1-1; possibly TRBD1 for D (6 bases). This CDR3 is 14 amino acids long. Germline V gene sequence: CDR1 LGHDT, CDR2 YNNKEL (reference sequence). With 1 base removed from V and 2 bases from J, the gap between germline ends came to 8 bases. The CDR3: CASSQADRNTEAFF. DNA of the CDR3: TGTGCCAGCAGCCAAGCGGACAGAAACACTGAAGCTTTCTTT.

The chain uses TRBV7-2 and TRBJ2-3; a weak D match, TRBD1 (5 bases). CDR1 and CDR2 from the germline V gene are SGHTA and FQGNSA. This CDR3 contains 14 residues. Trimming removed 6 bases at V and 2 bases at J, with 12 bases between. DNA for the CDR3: TGTGCCAGCAGATACAGGAGAGCCACAGATACGCAGTATTTT. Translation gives CASRYRRATDTQYF.

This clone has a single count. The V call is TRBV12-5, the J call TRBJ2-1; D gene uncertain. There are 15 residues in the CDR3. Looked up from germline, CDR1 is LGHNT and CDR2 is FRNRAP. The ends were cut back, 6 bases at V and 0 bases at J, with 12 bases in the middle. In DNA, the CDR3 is TGTGCTAGTGGACCCGACTTAAGCTCCTACAATGAGCAGTTCTTC. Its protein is CASGPDLSSYNEQFF.

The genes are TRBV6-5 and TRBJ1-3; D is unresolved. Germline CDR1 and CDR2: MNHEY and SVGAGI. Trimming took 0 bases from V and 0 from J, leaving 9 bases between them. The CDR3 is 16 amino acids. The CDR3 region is CASSYSVIDSGNTIYF. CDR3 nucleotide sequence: TGTGCCAGCAGTTACTCCGTGATAGACTCTGGAAACACCATATATTTT.

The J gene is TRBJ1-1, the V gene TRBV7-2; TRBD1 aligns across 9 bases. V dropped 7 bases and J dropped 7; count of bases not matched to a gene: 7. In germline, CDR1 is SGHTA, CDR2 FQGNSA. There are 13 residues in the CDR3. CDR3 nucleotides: TGTGCCAGCACCTGGACAGGGGCGAGTGAAGCTTTCTTT. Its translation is CASTWTGASEAFF.

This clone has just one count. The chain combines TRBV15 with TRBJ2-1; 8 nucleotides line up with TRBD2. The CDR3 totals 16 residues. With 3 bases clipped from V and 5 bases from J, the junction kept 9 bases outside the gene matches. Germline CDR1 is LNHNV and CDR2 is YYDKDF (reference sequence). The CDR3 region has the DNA TGTGCCACCAGCAGGAAGCGGGAGAGTGTCCACAATGAGCAGTTCTTC. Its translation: CATSRKRESVHNEQFF.

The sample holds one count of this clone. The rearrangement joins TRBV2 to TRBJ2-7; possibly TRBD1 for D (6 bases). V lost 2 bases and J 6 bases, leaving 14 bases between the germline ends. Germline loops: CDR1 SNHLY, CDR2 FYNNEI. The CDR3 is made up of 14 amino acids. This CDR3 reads CASSEYQEQGEQYF. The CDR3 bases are TGTGCCAGCAGTGAATACCAGGAACAGGGCGAGCAGTACTTC.

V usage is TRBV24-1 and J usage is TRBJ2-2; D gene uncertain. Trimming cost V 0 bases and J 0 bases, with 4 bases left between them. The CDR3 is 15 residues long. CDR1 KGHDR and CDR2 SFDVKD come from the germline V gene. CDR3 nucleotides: TGTGCCACCAGTGATTTGACAGCGAACACCGGGGAGCTGTTTTTT. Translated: CATSDLTANTGELFF.